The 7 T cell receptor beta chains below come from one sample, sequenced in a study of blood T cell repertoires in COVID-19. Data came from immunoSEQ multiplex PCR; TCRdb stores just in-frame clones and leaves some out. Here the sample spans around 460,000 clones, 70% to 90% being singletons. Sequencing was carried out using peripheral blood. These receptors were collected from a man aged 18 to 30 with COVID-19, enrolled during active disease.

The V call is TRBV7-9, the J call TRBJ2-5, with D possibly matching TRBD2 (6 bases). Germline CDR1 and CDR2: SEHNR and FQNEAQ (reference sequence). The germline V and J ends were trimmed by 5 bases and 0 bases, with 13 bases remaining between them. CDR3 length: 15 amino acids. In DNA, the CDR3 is TGTGCCAGCAGCCTGGGACTTCCGTACCAAGAGACCCAGTACTTC. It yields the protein CASSLGLPYQETQYF.

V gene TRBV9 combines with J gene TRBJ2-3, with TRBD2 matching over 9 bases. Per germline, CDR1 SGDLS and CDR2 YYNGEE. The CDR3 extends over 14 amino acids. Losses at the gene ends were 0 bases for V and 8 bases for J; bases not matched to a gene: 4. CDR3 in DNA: TGTGCCAGCAGCGTAGCGTTAGCGGGGGCTACGCAGTATTTT. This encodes CASSVALAGATQYF. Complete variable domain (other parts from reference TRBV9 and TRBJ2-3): DSGVTQTPKHLITATGQRVTLRCSPRSGDLSVYWYQQSLDQGLQFLIQYYNGEERAKGNILERFSAQQFPDLHSELNLSSLELGDSALYFCASSVALAGATQYFGPGTRLTVL.

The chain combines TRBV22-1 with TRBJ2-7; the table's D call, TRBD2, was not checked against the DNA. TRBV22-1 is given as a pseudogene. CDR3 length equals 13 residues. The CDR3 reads CPGSARRGCEQYF. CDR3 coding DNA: TGTCCTGGGAGCGCACGGAGGGGCTGCGAGCAGTACTTC.

The CDR3 here is CASSSRTSSDTQYF. CDR3 DNA sequence: TGTGCCAGCAGCTCAAGGACTAGTTCAGATACGCAGTATTTT. The chain uses TRBV11-3 and TRBJ2-3, with 7 positions matching TRBD2. Per germline, CDR1 SGHNT and CDR2 YENEEA. The CDR3 length is 14 residues. V lost 4 bases and J lost 4; bases outside the gene matches: 5.

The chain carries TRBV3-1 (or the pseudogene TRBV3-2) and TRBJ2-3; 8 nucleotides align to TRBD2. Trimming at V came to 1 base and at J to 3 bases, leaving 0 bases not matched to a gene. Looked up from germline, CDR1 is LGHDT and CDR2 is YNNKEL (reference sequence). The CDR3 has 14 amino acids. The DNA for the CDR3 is TGTGCCAGCAGCCAAGCTAGCGGGACAGATACGCAGTATTTT. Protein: CASSQASGTDTQYF.

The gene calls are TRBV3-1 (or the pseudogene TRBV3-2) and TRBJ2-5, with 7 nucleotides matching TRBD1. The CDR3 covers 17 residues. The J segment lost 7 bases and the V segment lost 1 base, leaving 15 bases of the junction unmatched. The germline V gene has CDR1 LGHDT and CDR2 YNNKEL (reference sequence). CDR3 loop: CASSQAPAERGLGTQYF. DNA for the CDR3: TGTGCCAGCAGCCAAGCCCCTGCGGAAAGGGGGCTTGGGACCCAGTACTTC.

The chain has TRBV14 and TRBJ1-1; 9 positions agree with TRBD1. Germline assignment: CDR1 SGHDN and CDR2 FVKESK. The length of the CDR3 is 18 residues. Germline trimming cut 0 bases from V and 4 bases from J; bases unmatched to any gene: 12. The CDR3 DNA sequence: TGTGCCAGCAGCCAAGAAGAACAGGGGGCTTCTATTGGCACTGAAGCTTTCTTT. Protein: CASSQEEQGASIGTEAFF.